This TCR beta chain is drawn from a study of cytomegalovirus exposure and HLA in healthy donors. Study-wide points: In a later analysis, HLA-C alleles had the fewest associated TCRs, DRB1 alleles the most. Despite most TCR sequences being rare, some public TCRs occurred in many donors. Cytomegalovirus status was reportedly diagnosed by the classifier with high specificity and sensitivity.

This PCR relied on a set of 60 Vbeta primers and 13 Jbeta primers. Here immunoSEQ multiplex PCR was the method, and the copy in TCRdb shows in-frame clones only, minus some. The table records fewer than 200,000 clones, about 79% of them present only once. In regard to this clone: The antigen is not known.

V was clipped by 5 bases and J by 3 bases, with 17 bases between them. CDR1 is MDHEN, CDR2 SYDVKM, per germline. This CDR3 has 15 residues. Those who donated were healthy bone marrow donors. This receptor was obtained from a female donor in good health and CMV-seronegative. The material sequenced was PBMCs. The chain combines TRBV28 with TRBJ2-7; a possible D gene is TRBD2 (6 bases). The CDR3 is CASSLHSGSLYEQYF. The CDR3, as DNA: TGTGCCAGCAGTCTTCATAGCGGTTCTCTCTACGAGCAGTACTTC. The full variable domain, rest sourced from reference TRBV28 and TRBJ2-7, is DVKVTQSSRYLVKRTGEKVFLECVQDMDHENMFWYRQDPGLGLRLIYFSYDVKMKEKGDIPEGYSVSREKKERFSLILESASTNQTSMYLCASSLHSGSLYEQYFGPGTRLTVT.